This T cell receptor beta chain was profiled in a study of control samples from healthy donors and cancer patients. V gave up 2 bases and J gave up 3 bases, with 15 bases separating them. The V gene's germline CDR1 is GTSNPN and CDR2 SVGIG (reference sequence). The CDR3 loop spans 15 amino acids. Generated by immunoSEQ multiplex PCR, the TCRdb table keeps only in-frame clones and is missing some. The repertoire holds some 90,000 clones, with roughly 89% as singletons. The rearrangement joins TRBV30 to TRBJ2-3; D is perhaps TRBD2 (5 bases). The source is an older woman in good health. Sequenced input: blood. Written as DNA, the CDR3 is TGTGCCTGGAGTCTCGAGGGAGTGGCTACAGATACGCAGTATTTT. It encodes CAWSLEGVATDTQYF.